This T cell receptor beta chain appears in the sequencing data of a study of OX40 agonist ivuxolimab in advanced cancers. Sequencing was performed with immunoSEQ multiplex PCR; in TCRdb, only in-frame clones are kept and a portion is missing. The data contain some 66,000 clones, 88% of them seen just once; the ten biggest clones take up around 0.56%. The source material was CD4+ or CD8+ T cells sorted from blood, sampled in a trial of the OX40 agonist ivuxolimab. The receptor was derived from an adult with an advanced solid tumor such as melanoma, head and neck, liver or kidney cancer.

CDR3 region: CATSRDQASNQPQHF. The CDR3, as DNA: TGTGCCACCAGCAGAGATCAGGCCTCCAATCAGCCCCAGCATTTT. The rearrangement joins TRBV15 to TRBJ1-5; D uncertain. The CDR3 spans 15 residues. Trimming left V 0 bases short and J 3 bases short, with 9 bases between. Germline V gene data show CDR1 as LNHNV and CDR2 as YYDKDF (reference sequence). The full variable domain, rest sourced from reference TRBV15 and TRBJ1-5, is DAMVIQNPRYQVTQFGKPVTLSCSQTLNHNVMYWYQQKSSQAPKLLFHYYDKDFNNEADTPDNFQSRRPNTSFCFLDIRSPGLGDTAMYLCATSRDQASNQPQHFGDGTRLSIL.